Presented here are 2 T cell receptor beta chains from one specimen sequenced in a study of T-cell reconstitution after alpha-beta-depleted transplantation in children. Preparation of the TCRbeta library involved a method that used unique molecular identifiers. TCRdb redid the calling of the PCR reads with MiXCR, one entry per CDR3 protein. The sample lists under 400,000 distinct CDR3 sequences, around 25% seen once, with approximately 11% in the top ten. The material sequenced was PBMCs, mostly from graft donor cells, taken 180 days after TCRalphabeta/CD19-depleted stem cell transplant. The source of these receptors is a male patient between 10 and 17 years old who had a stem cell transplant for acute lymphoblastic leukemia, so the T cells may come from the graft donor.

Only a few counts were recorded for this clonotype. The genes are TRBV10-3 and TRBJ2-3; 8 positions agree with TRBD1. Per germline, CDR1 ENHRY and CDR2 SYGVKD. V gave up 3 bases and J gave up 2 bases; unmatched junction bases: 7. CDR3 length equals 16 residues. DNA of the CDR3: TGTGCCATCAGTGACCCCTCGGACAGGGACACAGATACGCAGTATTTT. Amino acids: CAISDPSDRDTDTQYF.

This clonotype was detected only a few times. The CDR3 nucleotides read TGTGCCATCAGGTCCGGGACTAGCGGGAGTGGGCTTGTGATGAATGAGCAGTTCTTC. It yields the protein CAIRSGTSGSGLVMNEQFF. The chain recombines TRBV10-3 with TRBJ2-1; 14 nucleotides align to TRBD2. After removal of 6 bases from V and 7 bases from J, the junction contained 17 bases not matched to a gene. The CDR3 is 19 residues long. The germline V gene has CDR1 ENHRY and CDR2 SYGVKD.